A single sample is the source of the 22 T cell receptor beta chains below, sequenced in a study of shared clonotypes between healthy human individuals. Profiling relied on immunoSEQ multiplex PCR, and the TCRdb table lists in-frame clones only, not all of them. The repertoire holds 780,000 or so clones, with approximately 77% as singletons. Material for sequencing was memory CD4+ T cells sorted from blood. Subset: CD45RA-negative fraction. The source of these receptors is a woman aged 25 to 45 in good health.

In its sample, this clone was seen a few times. This chain connects TRBV7-9 to TRBJ2-1; 8 bases agree with TRBD2. Unmatched junction bases numbered 13, after V lost 5 bases and J lost 4 bases. There are 17 residues in the CDR3. CDR1 is SEHNR and CDR2 is FQNEAQ in the germline V gene (reference sequence). The CDR3 loop reads CASSKKLAAHRYNEQFF. The DNA for the CDR3 is TGTGCCAGCAGCAAAAAACTAGCGGCCCATAGATACAATGAGCAGTTCTTC.

The V gene is TRBV18, the J gene TRBJ2-4; D is unclear. V lost 2 bases to trimming and J lost 3 bases, with 14 bases between them. The germline gives CDR1 KGHSH, CDR2 LQKENI. This CDR3 region has 16 residues. The CDR3 nucleotides read TGTGCCAGCTCACCATACGGCCGAATGGGCAAAAACATTCAGTACTTC. Translation gives CASSPYGRMGKNIQYF.

Note on this clone: Different DNA sequences within this sample yield the same CDR3. This chain connects TRBV5-4 to TRBJ1-4; D perhaps matches TRBD1 (6 bases). This CDR3 region has 15 residues. From germline, CDR1 is SGHNT and CDR2 YYREEE (reference sequence). V was trimmed by 0 bases and J by 2 bases, leaving 8 bases between them. The CDR3 reads CASSLGGATNEKLFF. CDR3 DNA sequence: TGTGCCAGCAGCTTGGGGGGGGCGACTAATGAAAAACTGTTTTTT.

The rearrangement joins TRBV27 to TRBJ1-4; D is perhaps TRBD1 (5 bases). The CDR3 runs 15 residues. Germline V gives CDR1 MNHEY, CDR2 SMNVEV (reference sequence). V was trimmed by 0 bases and J by 7 bases, leaving 12 bases between them. The DNA of the CDR3 is TGTGCCAGCAGTTTATCGCGGAATCAGGGTGAAAAACTGTTTTTT. Protein product: CASSLSRNQGEKLFF.

V and J are TRBV5-1 and TRBJ2-1, with D perhaps matching TRBD1 or TRBD2 (5 bases each). Germline assignment: CDR1 SGHRS and CDR2 YFSETQ. The V end lost 3 bases, the J end lost 8 bases, and 9 bases lay between the germline ends. The CDR3 extends over 12 amino acids. The DNA for the CDR3 is TGCGCCAGCAGCTGGGTGGGGGATGAGCAGTTCTTC. As protein: CASSWVGDEQFF.

This clone occurred a few times. The V call is TRBV19, the J call TRBJ1-1; D possibly corresponds to TRBD1 (5 bases). CDR1 is LNHDA, CDR2 SQIVND, per germline (reference sequence). V shed 7 bases and J shed 0 bases, with 27 bases lying between them. The CDR3 has 19 amino acids. CDR3 loop: CASTPGHRFSGRMNTEAFF. CDR3 nucleotides: TGTGCCAGTACACCGGGGCATCGCTTCAGCGGCCGGATGAACACTGAAGCTTTCTTT.

The rearrangement joins TRBV25-1 to TRBJ2-3; 14 bases align to TRBD2. The CDR3 is 16 residues long. V gave up 5 bases and J gave up 2 bases; unmatched junction bases: 3. Germline V CDR1 and CDR2: MGHDK, SYGVNS. CDR3 nucleotide sequence: TGTGCCAGCAGTAAGGGACTAGCGGGAGTCACAGATACGCAGTATTTT. Residues: CASSKGLAGVTDTQYF.

This clone came up many times. This chain links TRBV6-4 with TRBJ2-3; TRBD2 agrees at 7 bases. The germline V gene has CDR1 MRHNA and CDR2 SNTAGT. After removal of 8 bases from V and 1 base from J, the junction contained 6 bases not matched to a gene. This CDR3 has 14 residues. This CDR3 is CASAAGSGTDTQYF. The CDR3 DNA sequence: TGTGCCAGCGCAGCGGGATCCGGCACAGATACGCAGTATTTT.

The CDR3 spells CASSLKGYMNTEAFF. In nucleotides, the CDR3 is TGTGCCAGCAGCTTGAAGGGTTACATGAACACTGAAGCTTTCTTT. The chain has TRBV5-6 and TRBJ1-1; D call uncertain. The CDR3 has 15 residues. CDR1 and CDR2 from the germline V gene are SGHDT and YYEEEE. Trimming left V 1 base short and J 0 bases short, with 10 bases between.

The sample holds a few counts of this clone. The chain couples TRBV28 to TRBJ1-2; D remains ambiguous. V was pared by 6 bases and J by 7 bases, with 9 bases between. CDR3 length: 11 residues. The germline CDR1 and CDR2 sequences are MDHEN and SYDVKM. The DNA of the CDR3 is TGTGCCAGCAGGGCTCTACGTGGCTACACCTTC. It yields the protein CASRALRGYTF.

V is TRBV11-3 and J is TRBJ1-2; the D gene is possibly TRBD1 (6 bases). Trimming took off 5 bases at V and 4 bases at J, with 17 bases between the two ends. Germline CDR1 and CDR2: SGHNT and YENEEA. This CDR3 contains 15 residues. CDR3 protein: CASSPRQVGIYGYTF. CDR3 nucleotides: TGTGCCAGCAGCCCCAGACAGGTGGGGATCTATGGCTACACCTTC. The full variable domain, its missing parts supplied by reference TRBV11-3 and TRBJ1-2, is EAGVVQSPRYKIIEKKQPVAFWCNPISGHNTLYWYLQNLGQGPELLIRYENEEAVDDSQLPKDRFSAERLKGVDSTLKIQPAELGDSAVYLCASSPRQVGIYGYTFGSGTRLTVV.

The CDR3 sequence is CASSPQTSGRRETQYF. CDR3 nucleotide sequence: TGTGCCAGCTCACCTCAGACTAGCGGGAGACGAGAGACCCAGTACTTC. The chain joins TRBV18 to TRBJ2-5; TRBD2 matches at 12 bases. In germline, CDR1 is KGHSH, CDR2 LQKENI. Trimming cost V 3 bases and J 4 bases; bases outside gene matches: 6. The CDR3 has 16 amino acids.

In this sample, this clone turned up a few times. The V gene is TRBV6-1, the J gene TRBJ2-4, with 10 bases matching TRBD2. V was clipped by 6 bases and J by 8 bases; unmatched bases: 7. The germline V gene has CDR1 MNHNS and CDR2 SASEGT. The CDR3 runs 14 residues. CDR3 nucleotide sequence: TGTGCCAGCAGCCGAGCGGGAGGGGGGGACATTCAGTACTTC. It encodes CASSRAGGGDIQYF.

This sequence joins TRBV19 and TRBJ1-5; 7 bases map to TRBD1. This CDR3 comprises 17 residues. Looked up from germline, CDR1 is LNHDA and CDR2 is SQIVND (reference sequence). Losses at the gene ends were 8 bases for V and 5 bases for J; bases not matched to a gene: 18. The CDR3 coding sequence is TGTGCCAGTTCCAGGCGCGGCGGGACAGCTATATATCAGCCCCAGCATTTT. It encodes CASSRRGGTAIYQPQHF. Full variable domain (outside the CDR3, taken from reference TRBV19 and TRBJ1-5): DGGITQSPKYLFRKEGQNVTLSCEQNLNHDAMYWYRQDPGQGLRLIYYSQIVNDFQKGDIAEGYSVSREKKESFPLTVTSAQKNPTAFYLCASSRRGGTAIYQPQHFGDGTRLSIL.

This clone has just one count. V is TRBV30 and J is TRBJ2-1, with 14 bases that match TRBD2. Germline lookup yields CDR1 GTSNPN and CDR2 SVGIG (reference sequence). This CDR3 region has 15 residues. J was trimmed by 14 bases and V by 3 bases; bases with no gene match: 12. The CDR3, as DNA: TGTGCCTGGAGCGAGGGGACTAGCGGGAGCCCCTATGAGTTCTTC. Its translation is CAWSEGTSGSPYEFF.

This clone was recorded only once. The chain links TRBV7-9 to TRBJ2-7, with TRBD1 as a possible D gene (6 bases). CDR3 length: 15 amino acids. The V and J ends lost 0 bases and 5 bases respectively, with 14 bases between them. Germline lookup yields CDR1 SEHNR and CDR2 FQNEAQ (reference sequence). CDR3 loop: CASSLALTGLDEQYF. In nucleotides, the CDR3 is TGTGCCAGCAGCTTAGCCCTGACAGGTCTCGACGAGCAGTACTTC. Drawing the rest from reference TRBV7-9 and TRBJ2-7, the complete variable domain is DTGVSQNPRHKITKRGQNVTFRCDPISEHNRLYWYRQTLGQGPEFLTYFQNEAQLEKSRLLSDRFSAERPKGSFSTLEIQRTEQGDSAMYLCASSLALTGLDEQYFGPGTRLTVT.

The rearrangement uses TRBV28 and TRBJ2-7, with TRBD1 identical over 8 bases. The CDR3 extends over 13 amino acids. V lost 6 bases to trimming and J lost 7 bases; unmatched junction nucleotides: 8. The germline gives CDR1 MDHEN, CDR2 SYDVKM. The CDR3 DNA reads TGTGCCAGCAGACAGGGGGTAAGTCAAGAGCAGTACTTC. Translation: CASRQGVSQEQYF.

The chain uses TRBV2 and TRBJ1-5; no reliable D call. The CDR3 is made up of 16 amino acids. Germline V gives CDR1 SNHLY, CDR2 FYNNEI. Trimming removed 6 bases from V and 0 bases from J, with 15 bases in between. CDR3 in DNA: TGTGCCAGCAGACCTCCCCCGGGCGTTAGCAATCAGCCCCAGCATTTT. Protein: CASRPPPGVSNQPQHF.

This clone was observed a handful of times. V is TRBV10-2 and J is TRBJ1-1, with D possibly being TRBD1 (6 bases). The CDR3 covers 15 residues. CDR1 WSHSY and CDR2 SAAADI come from the germline V gene. The ends were cut back, 2 bases at V and 5 bases at J, with 15 bases in the middle. The CDR3 sequence: CASSEPGRGRTEAFF. CDR3 bases: TGCGCCAGCAGTGAGCCCGGTAGGGGGAGAACTGAAGCTTTCTTT.

This clone was counted only a few times. As DNA, the CDR3 is TGTGCCAGCAGGGGTAGCTATGGCTACACCTTC. This codes for CASRGSYGYTF. The genes are TRBV6-6 and TRBJ1-2; no clear D gene. Per germline, CDR1 MNHNY and CDR2 SVGAGI (reference sequence). Trimming stripped 6 bases from V and 4 bases from J, with 6 bases between. This CDR3 region has 11 residues.

The J gene is TRBJ1-4, the V gene TRBV19; D gene unclear. Trimming stripped 5 bases from V and 5 bases from J, with 9 bases between. CDR3 length equals 13 residues. Germline CDR1 LNHDA, CDR2 SQIVND (reference sequence). For the CDR3, the DNA is TGTGCCAGTAGTCCCCAGGAGAATGAAAAACTGTTTTTT. This sequence encodes CASSPQENEKLFF.

As concerns this clone: The sample has other DNA sequences that encode this CDR3 too. CDR3 coding DNA: TGCGCCAGCAGCAGCCAGGGGTACGAGCAGTACTTC. Amino acid sequence: CASSSQGYEQYF. The V and J genes are TRBV5-1 and TRBJ2-7; D may be TRBD1 (6 bases). CDR1 SGHRS and CDR2 YFSETQ come from the germline V gene. The ends were cut back, 4 bases at V and 4 bases at J, with 9 bases in the middle. The CDR3 totals 12 residues.